This T cell receptor (beta chain) is from a study of memory CD4+ T cells and cytomegalovirus serostatus. Whole-study context: Donors were healthy Belgian adults, 8 to 10 CMV seropositive and around 23 seronegative. General study results and limits: The CMV-associated TCR signature appears largely within the CD4+ memory repertoire.

Here immunoSEQ multiplex PCR was the method, and the copy in TCRdb shows in-frame clones only, minus some. Among about 50,000 clones, about 77% were seen once, and the ten largest hold 0.7% to 0.8%. The germline V and J ends were trimmed by 5 bases and 0 bases, with 11 bases remaining between them. The CDR3 spans 15 residues. Per germline, CDR1 LNHDA and CDR2 SQIVND (reference sequence). This clone was detected only once. Its specificity is unknown. The sort gate was single viable CD3+CD4+CD8-CD45RO+ cells for memory CD4+ T cells. This chain uses TRBV19 with TRBJ2-1, with D perhaps TRBD2 (6 bases). Sequencing input: memory CD4+ T cells from blood. The clonotype comes from an adult in good health and CMV-seronegative. CDR3: CASSHRTNSYNEQFF. The DNA of the CDR3 is TGTGCCAGTAGTCACCGGACTAACTCCTACAATGAGCAGTTCTTC.